The present T cell receptor beta chain was sequenced within a study of T cells expressing NK-cell markers. Study-level information: Seven sequenced donors out of eight were HCMV-seropositive, one seronegative.

This CDR3 spans 15 amino acids. Germline loops: CDR1 SGDLS, CDR2 YYNGEE. Overall study findings and caveats: What remained unclear was the HCMV specificity of expanded NKG2C+ T cell clones. Among a few donors, these clonotypes also ranked first in the CD3+CD56-NKG2C+ fraction.

TCRdb re-called the 5' RACE reads, yielding one record per CDR3 amino acid sequence without DNA. The sample's table shows 300,000 to 450,000 distinct CDR3 sequences. Notes on this clonotype: The target antigen is unknown.

This chain uses TRBV9 with TRBJ2-3; TCRdb designates TRBD1, a call that cannot be tested without DNA. The TCR was taken from a man between 18 and 69 years old in good health. Material: blood T cells: a sorted CD56 or NKG2C T cell subset, CD4+ or CD8+ T cells, or bulk PBMC T cells (not recorded which). Here the CDR3 reads CASSEAGVSADTQYF.